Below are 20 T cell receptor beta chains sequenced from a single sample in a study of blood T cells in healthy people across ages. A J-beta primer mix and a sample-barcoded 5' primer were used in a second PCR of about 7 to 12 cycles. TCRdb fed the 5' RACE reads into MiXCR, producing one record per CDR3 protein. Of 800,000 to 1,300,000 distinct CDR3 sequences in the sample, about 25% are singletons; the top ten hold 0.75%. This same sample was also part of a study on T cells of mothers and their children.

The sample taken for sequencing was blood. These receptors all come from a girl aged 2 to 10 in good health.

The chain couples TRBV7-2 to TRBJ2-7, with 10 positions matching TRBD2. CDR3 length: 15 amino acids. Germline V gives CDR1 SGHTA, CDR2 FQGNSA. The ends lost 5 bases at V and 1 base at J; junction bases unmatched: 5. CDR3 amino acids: CASSRTSGPSYEQYF. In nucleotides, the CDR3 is TGTGCCAGCAGCCGGACTAGCGGCCCTTCCTACGAGCAGTACTTC.

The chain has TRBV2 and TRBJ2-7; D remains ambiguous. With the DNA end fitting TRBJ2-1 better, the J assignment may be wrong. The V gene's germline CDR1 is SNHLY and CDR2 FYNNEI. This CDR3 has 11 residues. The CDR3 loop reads CASIKASEQFF. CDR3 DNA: TGTGCCAGCATTAAGGCCTCCGAACAGTTCTTC.

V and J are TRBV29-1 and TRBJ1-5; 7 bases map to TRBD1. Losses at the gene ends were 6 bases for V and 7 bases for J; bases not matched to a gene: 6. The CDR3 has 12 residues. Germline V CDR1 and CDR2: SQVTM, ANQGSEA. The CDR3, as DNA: TGCAGCGTCGGGACAGAGGGACAGCCCCAGCATTTT. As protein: CSVGTEGQPQHF.

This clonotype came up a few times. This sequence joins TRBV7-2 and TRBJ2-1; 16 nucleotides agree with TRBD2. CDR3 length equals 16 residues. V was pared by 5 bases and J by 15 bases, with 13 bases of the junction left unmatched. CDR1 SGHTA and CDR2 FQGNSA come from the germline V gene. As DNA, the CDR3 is TGTGCCAGCAGCGGCCAATTAGGGACTAGCGGGGGGGCCTCGTTCTTC. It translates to CASSGQLGTSGGASFF.

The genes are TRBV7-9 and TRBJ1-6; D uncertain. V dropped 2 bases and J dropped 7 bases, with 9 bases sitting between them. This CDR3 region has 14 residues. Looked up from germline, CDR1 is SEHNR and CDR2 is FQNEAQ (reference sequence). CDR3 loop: CASSLSSINSPLHF. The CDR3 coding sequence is TGTGCCAGCAGCTTATCAAGTATCAATTCACCCCTCCACTTT.

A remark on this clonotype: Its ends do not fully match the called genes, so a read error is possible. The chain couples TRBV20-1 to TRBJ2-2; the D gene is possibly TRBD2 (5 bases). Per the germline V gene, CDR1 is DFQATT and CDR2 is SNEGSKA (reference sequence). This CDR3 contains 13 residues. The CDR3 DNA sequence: TGCAGTACTAGAGAGCAGAACACCGGGGAGCTGTTTTTT. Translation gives CSTREQNTGELFF.

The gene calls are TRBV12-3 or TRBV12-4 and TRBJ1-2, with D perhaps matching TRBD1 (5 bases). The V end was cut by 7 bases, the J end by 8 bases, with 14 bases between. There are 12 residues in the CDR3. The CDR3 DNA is TGTGCCAGCACCCCGGACATTCGAGGCTACACCTTC. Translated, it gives CASTPDIRGYTF.

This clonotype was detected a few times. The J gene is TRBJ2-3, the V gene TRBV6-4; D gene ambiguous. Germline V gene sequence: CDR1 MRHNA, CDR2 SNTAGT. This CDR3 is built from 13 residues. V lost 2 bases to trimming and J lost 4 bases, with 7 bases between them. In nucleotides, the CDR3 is TGTGCCAGCAGTGACAAGCCTTCAGATACGCAGTATTTT. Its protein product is CASSDKPSDTQYF.

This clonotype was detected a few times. CDR3: CASKRGHLYEQYF. CDR3 bases: TGTGCCAGCAAACGGGGGCACTTGTACGAGCAGTACTTC. The gene calls are TRBV27 and TRBJ2-7, with D possibly being TRBD1 or TRBD2 (6 bases each). V lost 7 bases and J 4 bases, leaving 14 bases between the germline ends. Germline V gives CDR1 MNHEY, CDR2 SMNVEV (reference sequence). This CDR3 is 13 amino acids long.

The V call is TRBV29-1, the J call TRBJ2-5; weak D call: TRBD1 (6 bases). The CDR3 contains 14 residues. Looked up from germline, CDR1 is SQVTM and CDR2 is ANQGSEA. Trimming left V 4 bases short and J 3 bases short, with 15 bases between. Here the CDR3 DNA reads TGCAGCGTTGGGCTGGACAGACTTGAAGAGACCCAGTACTTC. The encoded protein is CSVGLDRLEETQYF. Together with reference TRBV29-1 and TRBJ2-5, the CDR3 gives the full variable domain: SAVISQKPSRDICQRGTSLTIQCQVDSQVTMMFWYRQQPGQSLTLIATANQGSEATYESGFVIDKFPISRPNLTFSTLTVSNMSPEDSSIYLCSVGLDRLEETQYFGPGTRLLVL.

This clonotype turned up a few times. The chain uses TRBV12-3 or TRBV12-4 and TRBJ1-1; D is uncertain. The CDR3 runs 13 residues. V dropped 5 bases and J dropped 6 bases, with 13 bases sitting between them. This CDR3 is CASSPSLVAEAFF. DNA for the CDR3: TGTGCCAGCAGTCCCTCCCTGGTAGCTGAAGCTTTCTTT.

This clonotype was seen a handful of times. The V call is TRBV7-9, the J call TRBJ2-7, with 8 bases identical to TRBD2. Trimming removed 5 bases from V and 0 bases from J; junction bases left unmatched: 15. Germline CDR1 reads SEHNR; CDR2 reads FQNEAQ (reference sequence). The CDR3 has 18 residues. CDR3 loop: CASSHPLESGGYSYEQYF. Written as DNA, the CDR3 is TGTGCCAGCAGCCATCCCCTTGAAAGCGGGGGATACTCCTACGAGCAGTACTTC.

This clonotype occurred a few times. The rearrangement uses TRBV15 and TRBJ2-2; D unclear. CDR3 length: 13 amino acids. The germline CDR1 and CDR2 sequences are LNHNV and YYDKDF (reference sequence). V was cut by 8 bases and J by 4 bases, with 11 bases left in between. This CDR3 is CATAQTRTGELFF. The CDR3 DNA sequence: TGTGCCACCGCCCAGACACGCACCGGGGAGCTGTTTTTT.

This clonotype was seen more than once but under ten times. The DNA of the CDR3 is TGTGCCAGCAGTGTCCACACTGAAGCTTTCTTT. It translates to CASSVHTEAFF. The J gene is TRBJ1-1, the V gene TRBV25-1, with no clear D. Germline-derived CDR1 and CDR2 are MGHDK and SYGVNS. The CDR3 sequence is 11 residues long. The V end was cut by 4 bases, the J end by 3 bases, with 3 bases between.

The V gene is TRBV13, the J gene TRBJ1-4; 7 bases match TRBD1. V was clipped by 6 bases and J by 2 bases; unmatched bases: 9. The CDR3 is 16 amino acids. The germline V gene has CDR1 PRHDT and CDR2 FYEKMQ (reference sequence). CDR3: CASRRKGARTNEKLFF. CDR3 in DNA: TGTGCCAGCAGGCGAAAGGGGGCTCGCACTAATGAAAAACTGTTTTTT.

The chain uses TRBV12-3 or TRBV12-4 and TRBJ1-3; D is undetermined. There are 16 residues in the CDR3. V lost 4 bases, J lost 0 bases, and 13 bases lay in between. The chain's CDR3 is CASSSPDTFSGNTIYF. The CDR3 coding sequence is TGTGCCAGCAGTTCCCCAGACACCTTCTCTGGAAACACCATATATTTT.

The CDR3 region has the DNA TGTGCCAGCAGGCCGACAGGGGCATTGAATCAGCCCCAGCATTTT. Protein product: CASRPTGALNQPQHF. The rearrangement uses TRBV12-3 or TRBV12-4 and TRBJ1-5; 8 bases agree with TRBD1. The CDR3 length is 15 residues. V gave up 6 bases and J gave up 4 bases; unmatched junction bases: 8.

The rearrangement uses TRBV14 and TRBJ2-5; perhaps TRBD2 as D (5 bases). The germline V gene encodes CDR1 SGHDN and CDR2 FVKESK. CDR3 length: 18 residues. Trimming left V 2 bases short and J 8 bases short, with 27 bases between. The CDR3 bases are TGTGCCAGCAGCCAACCCTCTCCGGTGGCTTGGGGAACGGGAACCCAGTACTTC. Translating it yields CASSQPSPVAWGTGTQYF.

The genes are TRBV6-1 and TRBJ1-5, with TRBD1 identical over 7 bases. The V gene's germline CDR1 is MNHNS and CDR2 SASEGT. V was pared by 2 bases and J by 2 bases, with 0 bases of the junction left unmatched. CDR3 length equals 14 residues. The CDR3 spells CASSETGGNQPQHF. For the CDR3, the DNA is TGTGCCAGCAGTGAAACAGGGGGCAATCAGCCCCAGCATTTT.

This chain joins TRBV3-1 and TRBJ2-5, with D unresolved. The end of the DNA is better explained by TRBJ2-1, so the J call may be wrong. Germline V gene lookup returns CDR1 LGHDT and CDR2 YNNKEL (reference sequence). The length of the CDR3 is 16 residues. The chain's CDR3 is CASSQDPPSSYNEQFF. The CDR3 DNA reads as TGTGCCAGCAGCCAGGACCCTCCGAGCTCCTACAATGAGCAGTTCTTC.